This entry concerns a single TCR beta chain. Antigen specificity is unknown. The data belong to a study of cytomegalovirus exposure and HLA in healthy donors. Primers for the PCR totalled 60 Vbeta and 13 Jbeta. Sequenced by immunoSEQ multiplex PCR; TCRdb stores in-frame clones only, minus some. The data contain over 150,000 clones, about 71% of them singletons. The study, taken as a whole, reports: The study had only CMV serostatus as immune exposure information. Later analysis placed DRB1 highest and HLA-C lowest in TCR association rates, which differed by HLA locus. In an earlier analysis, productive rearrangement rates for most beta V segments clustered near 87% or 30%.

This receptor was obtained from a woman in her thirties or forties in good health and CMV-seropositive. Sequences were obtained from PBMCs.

In DNA form, the CDR3 reads TGTGCCAGCAGCTTGGCCGGGGGGGGGAGCACAGATACGCAGTATTTT. Protein: CASSLAGGGSTDTQYF. The chain couples TRBV5-4 to TRBJ2-3, with TRBD2 identical over 8 bases. Trimming cost V 0 bases and J 0 bases; bases outside gene matches: 3. This CDR3 is built from 16 residues. The germline CDR1 and CDR2 sequences are SGHNT and YYREEE (reference sequence).